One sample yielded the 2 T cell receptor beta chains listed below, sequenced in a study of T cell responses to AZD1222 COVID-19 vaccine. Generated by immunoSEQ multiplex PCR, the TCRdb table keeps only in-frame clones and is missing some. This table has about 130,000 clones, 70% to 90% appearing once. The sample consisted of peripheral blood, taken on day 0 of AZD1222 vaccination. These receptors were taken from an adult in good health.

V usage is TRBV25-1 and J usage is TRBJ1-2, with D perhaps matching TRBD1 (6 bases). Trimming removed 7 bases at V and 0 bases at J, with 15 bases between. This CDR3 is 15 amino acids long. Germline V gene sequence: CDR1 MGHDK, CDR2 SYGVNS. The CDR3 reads CASTGGGPSNYGYTF. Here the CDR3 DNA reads TGTGCCAGCACCGGGGGGGGGCCTTCTAACTATGGCTACACCTTC.

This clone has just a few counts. CDR3 region: CAISRDAYNSPLHF. The DNA for the CDR3 is TGTGCCATCAGCCGGGATGCCTATAATTCACCCCTCCACTTT. This chain joins TRBV10-3 and TRBJ1-6; no reliable D call. This CDR3 contains 14 residues. The germline V and J ends were trimmed by 6 bases and 2 bases, with 8 bases remaining between them. The germline V gene encodes CDR1 ENHRY and CDR2 SYGVKD.